This TCR beta chain was recorded in a study of T cells in Graves' hyperthyroidism and ophthalmopathy. RNA transcripts gave rise to amplified TCR beta CDR3 regions. With the HTBI primer set, the TCR CDR3 went through a first round of RT-PCR. TCRdb reanalysed the multiplex PCR reads using MiXCR and keeps one entry per CDR3 protein. This sample has more than 450,000 distinct CDR3 sequences, with 20% found just once. V dropped 0 bases and J dropped 1 base, with 9 bases sitting between them. The CDR3 extends over 15 amino acids. Germline CDR1 SGHVS, CDR2 FQNEAQ. Together with thyroid ultrasound, orbital computed tomography, serum thyroxine and TRAb, clinical symptoms were used for diagnoses. Broader study findings: Most thyroid clonotypes with frequency above 0.001 were detected in blood. Ophthalmopathy prediction by the model preceded onset by a median approximately six months.

This clonotype was recorded at least ten times. Its matching antigen is unknown. The J gene is TRBJ2-5, the V gene TRBV7-8; D may be TRBD1 (6 bases). This sequence was found in a man in his forties with Graves' ophthalmopathy. Sample: blood. DNA for the CDR3: TGTGCCAGCAGCTTAGCCGGGACAAGCCAAGAGACCCAGTACTTC. It encodes CASSLAGTSQETQYF.